Listed here are 28 T cell receptor beta chains from one sample, sequenced in a study of molecular identifiers for immune sequencing clone quantification. TCRdb redid the calling of the PCR reads with MiXCR, one entry per CDR3 protein. The data contain 460,000 or so distinct CDR3 sequences, roughly 23% of them seen just once; the ten biggest clones take up around 0.84%. Source material: naive CD8+ T cells from blood, with Jurkat cell RNA spiked in. Described subset: FACS-sorted CD8+CD4-CCR7+CD45RA+ naive T cells. All receptors come from a human donor in good health. Some libraries in this study had Jurkat cell RNA spiked in.

There are many counts of this clonotype. The V and J genes are TRBV9 and TRBJ2-7, with a tentative D call TRBD2 (6 bases). The CDR3 has 14 residues. V was trimmed by 4 bases and J by 3 bases, leaving 14 bases between them. Germline assignment: CDR1 SGDLS and CDR2 YYNGEE. CDR3 coding DNA: TGTGCCAGCAGCCCCCGACTAGGTTTCTACGAGCAGTACTTC. Amino acids: CASSPRLGFYEQYF.

The table lists this clonotype with many counts. The chain links TRBV10-3 to TRBJ1-1, with D perhaps TRBD1 (5 bases). Trimming took off 0 bases at V and 4 bases at J, with 9 bases between the two ends. Germline CDR1 and CDR2: ENHRY and SYGVKD. CDR3 length equals 14 residues. CDR3: CAISESVGGTEAFF. CDR3 coding DNA: TGTGCCATCAGTGAGTCGGTGGGGGGCACTGAAGCTTTCTTT.

The rearrangement links TRBV30 to TRBJ2-1; TRBD2 matches 12 bases. V was pared by 0 bases and J by 8 bases, with 14 bases of the junction left unmatched. The CDR3 length is 18 residues. Germline V gene data show CDR1 as GTSNPN and CDR2 as SVGIG (reference sequence). The CDR3 is CAWSVILPGLAGTHEQFF. The CDR3 nucleotides read TGTGCCTGGAGTGTGATATTACCAGGACTAGCGGGAACACATGAGCAGTTCTTC.

This clonotype was detected ten times or more. The chain couples TRBV5-6 to TRBJ2-3, with D maybe TRBD1 (5 bases). V gave up 4 bases and J gave up 2 bases, with 23 bases separating them. The CDR3 has 18 amino acids. Germline loops: CDR1 SGHDT, CDR2 YYEEEE. The DNA for the CDR3 is TGTGCCAGCAGCCTGACAGAGATACATCAAGAATTCACAGATACGCAGTATTTT. Translating gives CASSLTEIHQEFTDTQYF.

The chain joins TRBV7-8 to TRBJ1-2; D remains unclear. Looked up from germline, CDR1 is SGHVS and CDR2 is FQNEAQ. V gave up 1 base and J gave up 2 bases, with 8 bases separating them. The CDR3 spans 14 residues. The chain's CDR3 is CASSLDPPNYGYTF. CDR3 DNA sequence: TGTGCCAGCAGCTTAGATCCTCCCAACTATGGCTACACCTTC.

The gene calls are TRBV28 and TRBJ2-7, with 14 nucleotides matching TRBD2. The CDR3 runs 20 residues. Germline CDR1 and CDR2: MDHEN and SYDVKM. J lost 1 base, V lost 5 bases, and 16 bases had no gene match. The DNA of the CDR3 is TGTGCCAGCAGTAAGACAACAATCGGGACTAGCGGGAGTTGGTCCTACGAGCAGTACTTC. Translated, it gives CASSKTTIGTSGSWSYEQYF.

As regards this clonotype: Just one base apart from a much larger clone, this may be a read error. This rearrangement joins TRBV10-3 to TRBJ2-7, with a tentative D call TRBD2 (6 bases). Germline V gene lookup returns CDR1 ENHRY and CDR2 SYGVKD. This CDR3 has 15 residues. CDR3 sequence: CAFSDEGSREYEQYF. CDR3 DNA: TGTGCCTTCAGTGACGAAGGGAGTCGGGAGTACGAGCAGTACTTC.

This clonotype was found many times. J is TRBJ1-5 and V is TRBV13; no clear D. In germline, CDR1 is PRHDT, CDR2 FYEKMQ (reference sequence). There are 13 residues in the CDR3. Trimming cost V 5 bases and J 6 bases, with 11 bases left between them. The CDR3 is CASSTNRGQPQHF. CDR3 nucleotide sequence: TGTGCCAGCAGCACCAACAGAGGTCAGCCCCAGCATTTT.

The chain carries TRBV7-8 and TRBJ2-7; D is unclear. The CDR3 spans 15 residues. Germline V CDR1 and CDR2: SGHVS, FQNEAQ. V shed 0 bases and J shed 0 bases, with 9 bases lying between them. CDR3 sequence (DNA): TGTGCCAGCAGCTTAGCGTTTGTAAGCTCCTACGAGCAGTACTTC. This translates into CASSLAFVSSYEQYF.

Concerning this clonotype itself: A clone one base away is much larger, so this may be a read error. This rearrangement joins TRBV11-2 to TRBJ2-5; TRBD1 aligns across 8 bases. CDR1 SGHAT and CDR2 FQNNGV come from the germline V gene. The J segment lost 5 bases and the V segment lost 4 bases, leaving 9 bases of the junction unmatched. This CDR3 spans 15 amino acids. The CDR3 nucleotides are TGTGCCAGCAGCTCCCGGAACAGGGGGTGGGAGACCCAGTACTTC. Its protein product is CASSSRNRGWETQYF.

This clonotype was seen repeatedly, ten times or more. The rearrangement uses TRBV29-1 and TRBJ2-7; possible D gene TRBD1, 5 bases. Germline CDR1 is SQVTM and CDR2 is ANQGSEA. V was trimmed by 3 bases and J by 6 bases, leaving 15 bases between them. There are 13 residues in the CDR3. The CDR3 reads CSVEGPVGSEQYF. The DNA of the CDR3 is TGCAGCGTTGAGGGGCCCGTGGGGTCCGAGCAGTACTTC.

This clonotype has at least ten counts. The chain carries TRBV29-1 and TRBJ2-5; D assignment may be TRBD1 or TRBD2 (6 bases each). The ends were cut back, 4 bases at V and 5 bases at J, with 20 bases in the middle. The CDR3 loop spans 15 amino acids. The germline V gene encodes CDR1 SQVTM and CDR2 ANQGSEA. CDR3 in amino acids: CSVVGWGALGETQYF. The CDR3 coding sequence is TGCAGCGTTGTAGGATGGGGGGCGCTTGGCGAGACCCAGTACTTC. The complete variable domain, with remaining parts taken from reference TRBV29-1 and TRBJ2-5, reads SAVISQKPSRDICQRGTSLTIQCQVDSQVTMMFWYRQQPGQSLTLIATANQGSEATYESGFVIDKFPISRPNLTFSTLTVSNMSPEDSSIYLCSVVGWGALGETQYFGPGTRLLVL.

Worth noting for this clonotype: A much larger clone sits a single nucleotide away, making a read error possible. The gene calls are TRBV7-2 and TRBJ2-2, with unresolved D. Trimming left V 5 bases short and J 6 bases short, with 13 bases between. This CDR3 spans 14 amino acids. From germline, CDR1 is SGHTA and CDR2 FQGNSA. The CDR3 reads CASSPHRVAGELFF. The CDR3 bases are TGTGCCAGCAGCCCGCATCGGGTAGCCGGGGAGCTGTTTTTT.

This clonotype has just a few counts. V is TRBV6-2 or TRBV6-3 and J is TRBJ2-7; 8 nucleotides align to TRBD1. Trimming removed 5 bases from V and 2 bases from J; junction bases left unmatched: 8. CDR3 length: 15 residues. CDR1 and CDR2 (germline): MNHEY, SVGEGT. In nucleotides, the CDR3 is TGTGCCAGCAGTACCCAGGACAGGGCAACCTACGAGCAGTACTTC. Translation: CASSTQDRATYEQYF.

This clonotype was counted at least ten times. V and J are TRBV7-9 and TRBJ2-5; D unclear. V lost 1 base and J 1 base, leaving 4 bases between the germline ends. This CDR3 is 13 amino acids long. In germline, CDR1 is SEHNR, CDR2 FQNEAQ (reference sequence). CDR3 amino acids: CASSLGAQETQYF. DNA of the CDR3: TGTGCCAGCAGCTTAGGGGCCCAAGAGACCCAGTACTTC.

This clonotype was detected ten times or more. This rearrangement joins TRBV13 to TRBJ1-1; perhaps TRBD1 as D (5 bases). V lost 0 bases and J lost 1, with 9 bases in between. In germline, CDR1 is PRHDT, CDR2 FYEKMQ (reference sequence). There are 15 residues in the CDR3. The chain's CDR3 is CASSLGPRANTEAFF. DNA for the CDR3: TGTGCCAGCAGCTTAGGCCCCAGGGCGAACACTGAAGCTTTCTTT. Combining the CDR3 with reference TRBV13 and TRBJ1-1 gives the whole variable domain AAGVIQSPRHLIKEKRETATLKCYPIPRHDTVYWYQQGPGQDPQFLISFYEKMQSDKGSIPDRFSAQQFSDYHSELNMSSLELGDSALYFCASSLGPRANTEAFFGQGTRLTVV.

In its sample, this clonotype was seen many times. The chain joins TRBV20-1 to TRBJ2-7, with D uncertain. V was shortened by 0 bases and J by 1 base, with 10 bases between the two germline ends. The germline CDR1 and CDR2 sequences are DFQATT and SNEGSKA (reference sequence). The CDR3 has 14 residues. In nucleotides, the CDR3 is TGCAGTGCTAGAGATCTTTACGGATCCTACGAGCAGTACTTC. Protein product: CSARDLYGSYEQYF.

The genes are TRBV4-1 and TRBJ2-2; D unclear. Trimming left V 0 bases short and J 3 bases short, with 23 bases between. Germline V gives CDR1 MGHRA, CDR2 YSYEKL. This CDR3 spans 20 amino acids. DNA of the CDR3: TGCGCCAGCAGCCAAGATCGGGCCAGCAGGATAACGTACGACACCGGGGAGCTGTTTTTT. Protein: CASSQDRASRITYDTGELFF.

Concerning this clonotype itself: A much larger clonotype is one base distant, so this may be a read error. The chain recombines TRBV6-2 or TRBV6-3 with TRBJ1-5; tentatively, D is TRBD1 (5 bases). Germline V gives CDR1 MNHEY, CDR2 SVGEGT. The CDR3 has 16 amino acids. Trimming pared 4 bases from V and 7 bases from J, leaving 20 bases between. The CDR3 DNA is TGTGCCAGCAGTTCTCTTGGGGTTGGCTGGGACCAGCCCCAGCATTTT. This translates into CASSSLGVGWDQPQHF.

This clonotype turned up a few times. The chain recombines TRBV20-1 with TRBJ2-1, with 11 nucleotides matching TRBD1. CDR1 and CDR2 from the germline V gene are DFQATT and SNEGSKA (reference sequence). This CDR3 comprises 16 residues. J lost 8 bases, V lost 3 bases, and 12 bases had no gene match. CDR3 residues: CSASFLTGQGVDEQFF. In DNA, the CDR3 is TGCAGTGCTAGTTTCCTGACGGGACAGGGGGTCGATGAGCAGTTCTTC.

This clonotype was counted ten times or more. V and J are TRBV7-9 and TRBJ2-3; 7 bases agree with TRBD1. Germline loops: CDR1 SEHNR, CDR2 FQNEAQ (reference sequence). This CDR3 contains 15 residues. Trimming took 7 bases from V and 3 from J; bases not matched to a gene: 10. CDR3 nucleotide sequence: TGTGCCAGCAACTCCGGGACAGACAAAACAGATACGCAGTATTTT. Protein: CASNSGTDKTDTQYF.

V and J are TRBV9 and TRBJ2-7; tentatively, D is TRBD2 (6 bases). CDR1 SGDLS and CDR2 YYNGEE come from the germline V gene. The CDR3 consists of 14 residues. V dropped 0 bases and J dropped 2 bases, with 9 bases sitting between them. The CDR3 DNA reads as TGTGCCAGCAGCGTAGGGGGGGAACCCTACGAGCAGTACTTC. Amino acids: CASSVGGEPYEQYF.

This clonotype was recorded a few times. This chain links TRBV7-9 with TRBJ2-7; D might be TRBD1 (6 bases). CDR1 SEHNR and CDR2 FQNEAQ come from the germline V gene (reference sequence). Between the trimmed V and J ends, which lost 4 bases and 0 bases, there was a span of 19 bases. The CDR3 loop spans 17 amino acids. The CDR3 DNA reads as TGTGCCAGCAGCTCCTCAGGTATTGGACAGAGCTCCTACGAGCAGTACTTC. Protein product: CASSSSGIGQSSYEQYF.

This clonotype was counted ten times or more. The chain recombines TRBV9 with TRBJ2-3, with 10 bases lining up with TRBD1. V lost 7 bases to trimming and J lost 3 bases; unmatched junction nucleotides: 8. This CDR3 is 15 amino acids long. Germline lookup yields CDR1 SGDLS and CDR2 YYNGEE. CDR3 in DNA: TGTGCCAGCCGATCTGGACAGGGGGTAACAGATACGCAGTATTTT. The encoded protein is CASRSGQGVTDTQYF.

This clonotype was counted at least ten times. The chain uses TRBV11-2 and TRBJ2-5, with D maybe TRBD1 (6 bases). Trimming pared 5 bases from V and 4 bases from J, leaving 11 bases between. The V gene's germline CDR1 is SGHAT and CDR2 FQNNGV. This CDR3 is 13 amino acids long. The CDR3 region has the DNA TGTGCCAGCAGCGACGACAGGACAGAGACCCAGTACTTC. It is translated as CASSDDRTETQYF. The variable domain in full, with the rest retrieved from reference TRBV11-2 and TRBJ2-5, is EAGVAQSPRYKIIEKRQSVAFWCNPISGHATLYWYQQILGQGPKLLIQFQNNGVVDDSQLPKDRFSAERLKGVDSTLKIQPAKLEDSAVYLCASSDDRTETQYFGPGTRLLVL.

Of note for this clonotype: A single base separates this from a much larger clone, so it may be a read error. The chain joins TRBV28 to TRBJ1-4, with D unresolved. Germline lookup yields CDR1 MDHEN and CDR2 SYDVKM. The CDR3 has 13 amino acids. The CDR3 bases are TGTGCCAGCAGTTGGATGCAACATGAAAAACTGGTTTTT. Protein: CASSWMQHEKLVF.

About this clonotype itself: A much larger clone is a single base away; this may be a read error. This chain joins TRBV6-1 and TRBJ2-3, with 8 positions matching TRBD2. Per the germline V gene, CDR1 is MNHNS and CDR2 is SASEGT. CDR3 size: 13 residues. J was trimmed by 8 bases and V by 2 bases; bases with no gene match: 3. The CDR3 sequence: CASSEREGSTQYF. The DNA for the CDR3 is TGTGCCAGCAGTGAACGGGAGGGTAGTACGCAGTATTTT.

The sample holds a few counts of this clonotype. The V call is TRBV5-8, the J call TRBJ1-5; D is ambiguous. V was pared by 1 base and J by 11 bases, with 16 bases between. CDR1 and CDR2 from the germline V gene are SGHTS and YDEGEE. CDR3 length: 14 amino acids. CDR3 region: CASSLLADVRSQHF. The CDR3, as DNA: TGTGCCAGCAGCTTGTTGGCGGACGTGAGGTCCCAGCATTTT.